This T cell receptor (beta chain) was sequenced in a study of CD8 T cells in Susac syndrome. RNA was extracted with the RNeasy kit, and a quantity of about 0.45 to 1 ug was reverse transcribed using random hexamers. Amplification of TCR beta CDR3 was carried out by immunoSEQ multiplex PCR, which covered 54 Vbeta and 13 Jbeta segments. TCRdb itself ran the immunoSEQ multiplex PCR reads through MiXCR, one entry per CDR3 protein. The sample records roughly 180,000 distinct CDR3 sequences, over 85% being singletons. TCR beta from blood CD8+ and CD4+ T cells was sequenced. The multiple sclerosis controls consisted of treatment-naive patients with relapsing-remitting disease, either stable or active. The CDR3 is 13 amino acids. V was pared by 4 bases and J by 6 bases, with 12 bases between. Germline loops: CDR1 SGHTA, CDR2 FQGNSA.

The sequencing sample was made of CD4+ T cells from PBMCs. The genes are TRBV7-2 and TRBJ1-1, with D possibly being TRBD1 (6 bases). The sequence was collected from a human donor with multiple sclerosis. The CDR3 DNA reads TGTGCCAGCAGCTCTCGGTCAGGGGCTGAAGCTTTCTTT. Amino acid sequence: CASSSRSGAEAFF.